The 15 T cell receptor beta chains listed next were all sequenced from one sample in a study of beta chain features in type 1 diabetes. For these TCRs, the target antigens are not known. General study results and limits: Patients with Type 1 diabetes showed moderately but significantly shorter TCRB CDR3s in all four CD4+ subsets.

Expressed TCRB transcripts were sequenced after all isolated RNA was converted to cDNA. Only in-frame clones appear in the TCRdb table, and some are missing; sequencing was by immunoSEQ multiplex PCR. Of fewer than 300,000 clones in the sample, roughly 21% are singletons; the top ten hold about 0.027%. The sample was naive CD4+ T cells from blood. All receptors come from a middle-aged woman with type 1 diabetes.

The chain couples TRBV28 to TRBJ1-6, with unresolved D. Trimming removed 6 bases at V and 10 bases at J, with 19 bases between. Germline V CDR1 and CDR2: MDHEN, SYDVKM. This CDR3 region has 15 residues. For the CDR3, the DNA is TGTGCCAGCAGCCTACCGGACCGGACGGGGTCACCCCTCCACTTT. It yields the protein CASSLPDRTGSPLHF.

This clone was counted only a few times. This chain uses TRBV5-4 with TRBJ2-5; D gene uncertain. Trimming removed 0 bases at V and 5 bases at J, with 5 bases between. Germline V gives CDR1 SGHNT, CDR2 YYREEE (reference sequence). This CDR3 is built from 12 residues. The CDR3 DNA follows: TGTGCCAGCAGCTTGGCCCTTGAGACCCAGTACTTC. It encodes CASSLALETQYF. Using reference TRBV5-4 and TRBJ2-5 for the parts outside the CDR3, the full variable domain is ETGVTQSPTHLIKTRGQQVTLRCSSQSGHNTVSWYQQALGQGPQFIFQYYREEENGRGNFPPRFSGLQFPNYSSELNVNALELDDSALYLCASSLALETQYFGPGTRLLVL.

This clone was found a few times. CDR3 amino acids: CAWSVNAGPGNTIYF. For the CDR3, the DNA is TGTGCCTGGAGTGTGAACGCAGGTCCTGGAAACACCATATATTTT. The chain has TRBV30 and TRBJ1-3; D gene uncertain. Trimming cost V 0 bases and J 2 bases, with 11 bases left between them. The length of the CDR3 is 15 residues. CDR1 and CDR2 from the germline V gene are GTSNPN and SVGIG (reference sequence).

The gene calls are TRBV6-5 and TRBJ2-6, with D possibly TRBD1 on 6 matching bases. The germline V gene has CDR1 MNHEY and CDR2 SVGAGI. V lost 4 bases and J 2 bases, leaving 9 bases between the germline ends. This CDR3 has 15 residues. The CDR3 region is CASSLQGTGANVLTF. In DNA form, the CDR3 reads TGTGCCAGCAGTTTACAGGGAACTGGGGCCAACGTCCTGACTTTC.

The chain has TRBV5-4 and TRBJ2-7; D possibly corresponds to TRBD2 (6 bases). This CDR3 spans 17 amino acids. The V gene's germline CDR1 is SGHNT and CDR2 YYREEE (reference sequence). V was trimmed by 4 bases and J by 3 bases, leaving 23 bases between them. The CDR3, as DNA: TGTGCCAGCAGCCGAATGTTCCGGGACGGGGGATACTACGAGCAGTACTTC. Its protein is CASSRMFRDGGYYEQYF.

V and J are TRBV5-1 and TRBJ2-4, with D possibly TRBD2 on 5 matching bases. This CDR3 is 14 amino acids long. Germline V lookup: CDR1 SGHRS, CDR2 YFSETQ. Trimming stripped 4 bases from V and 9 bases from J, with 17 bases between. Here the CDR3 DNA reads TGCGCCAGCAGCCGGAGGACTGCCGAGGGCATTCAGTACTTC. Amino acids: CASSRRTAEGIQYF.

This clone was observed a few times. J is TRBJ1-1 and V is TRBV7-9; TRBD1 is a possible D gene (6 bases). Germline V CDR1 and CDR2: SEHNR, FQNEAQ (reference sequence). The CDR3 consists of 15 residues. Trimming removed 4 bases from V and 1 base from J, with 13 bases in between. The CDR3 loop is CASSSRTAPNTEAFF. In DNA, the CDR3 is TGTGCCAGCAGCTCAAGGACAGCTCCGAACACTGAAGCTTTCTTT.

V and J are TRBV30 and TRBJ1-2; the match to TRBD1 covers 9 bases. This CDR3 contains 13 residues. Germline lookup yields CDR1 GTSNPN and CDR2 SVGIG (reference sequence). J was trimmed by 3 bases and V by 7 bases; bases with no gene match: 6. This chain's CDR3 is CAFRDRDYYGYTF. For the CDR3, the DNA is TGTGCCTTCCGGGACAGGGACTACTATGGCTACACCTTC.

The rearrangement links TRBV5-4 to TRBJ1-2; TRBD1 matches at 7 bases. V lost 0 bases and J lost 5; bases outside the gene matches: 4. Germline assignment: CDR1 SGHNT and CDR2 YYREEE (reference sequence). The CDR3 loop spans 14 amino acids. CDR3 amino acids: CASSLGQGGYGYTF. CDR3 DNA: TGTGCCAGCAGCTTGGGACAGGGCGGGTATGGCTACACCTTC.

V and J are TRBV28 and TRBJ2-5, with TRBD2 identical over 8 bases. This CDR3 is 10 amino acids long. V dropped 11 bases and J dropped 4; count of bases not matched to a gene: 0. Germline V CDR1 and CDR2: MDHEN, SYDVKM. DNA of the CDR3: TGTGCCGCGGGGGGAGAGACCCAGTACTTC. This codes for CAAGGETQYF.

CDR3 in amino acids: CASSLAQETYEQYF. The CDR3 bases are TGTGCCAGCAGTTTAGCACAGGAGACCTACGAGCAGTACTTC. This chain connects TRBV28 to TRBJ2-7; weak D call: TRBD1 (5 bases). This CDR3 is 14 amino acids long. Deletions cut 2 bases from V and 2 bases from J, with 10 bases between. Germline V lookup: CDR1 MDHEN, CDR2 SYDVKM. The whole variable domain, remainder taken from reference TRBV28 and TRBJ2-7, is DVKVTQSSRYLVKRTGEKVFLECVQDMDHENMFWYRQDPGLGLRLIYFSYDVKMKEKGDIPEGYSVSREKKERFSLILESASTNQTSMYLCASSLAQETYEQYFGPGTRLTVT.

The chain is built from TRBV7-2 and TRBJ2-5, with 7 bases lining up with TRBD1. J gave up 1 base and V 5 bases, and 7 bases lay outside the gene matches. In germline, CDR1 is SGHTA, CDR2 FQGNSA. The CDR3 runs 15 residues. The CDR3 DNA sequence: TGTGCCAGCAGCCTTCAGACAGGGAGCCAAGAGACCCAGTACTTC. Translation gives CASSLQTGSQETQYF.

V is TRBV25-1 and J is TRBJ2-1, with D possibly TRBD1 on 5 matching bases. V lost 7 bases, J lost 8 bases, and 18 bases lay in between. The CDR3 sequence is 14 residues long. Germline lookup yields CDR1 MGHDK and CDR2 SYGVNS. The CDR3 here is CASTGRRGRDEQFF. The CDR3 DNA reads as TGTGCCAGCACAGGACGCCGCGGCAGGGATGAGCAGTTCTTC.

The chain has TRBV5-1 and TRBJ2-2; TRBD2 agrees at 12 bases. The germline gives CDR1 SGHRS, CDR2 YFSETQ. This CDR3 comprises 16 residues. V shed 5 bases, J shed 5 bases, and the junction held 7 bases outside the gene matches. CDR3 loop: CASRELAGGSTGELFF. The CDR3 DNA sequence: TGCGCCAGCAGAGAACTAGCGGGAGGTAGTACCGGGGAGCTGTTTTTT.

The J gene is TRBJ1-6, the V gene TRBV28; 9 positions match TRBD1. The CDR3 contains 15 residues. Trimming removed 6 bases from V and 6 bases from J; junction bases left unmatched: 6. Germline V gives CDR1 MDHEN, CDR2 SYDVKM. The CDR3 protein is CASRGPGQGNSPLHF. The CDR3 nucleotides are TGTGCCAGCAGAGGTCCGGGACAGGGTAATTCACCCCTCCACTTT.